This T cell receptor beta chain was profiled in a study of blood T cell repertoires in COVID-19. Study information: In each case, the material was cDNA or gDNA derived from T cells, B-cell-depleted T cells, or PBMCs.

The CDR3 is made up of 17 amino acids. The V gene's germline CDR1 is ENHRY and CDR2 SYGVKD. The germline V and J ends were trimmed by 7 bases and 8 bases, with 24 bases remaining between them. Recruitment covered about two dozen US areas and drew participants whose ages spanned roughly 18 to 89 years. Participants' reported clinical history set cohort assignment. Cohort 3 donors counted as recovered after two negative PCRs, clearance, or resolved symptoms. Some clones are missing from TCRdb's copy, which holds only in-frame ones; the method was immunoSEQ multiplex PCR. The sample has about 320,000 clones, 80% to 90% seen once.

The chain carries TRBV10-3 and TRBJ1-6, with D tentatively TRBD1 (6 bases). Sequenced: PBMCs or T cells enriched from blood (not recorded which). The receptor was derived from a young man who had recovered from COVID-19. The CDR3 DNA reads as TGTGCCATCACTCCACCCGGGGGGGCTAAATTTGATTCACCCCTCCACTTT. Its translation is CAITPPGGAKFDSPLHF.